A selection of T cell receptor beta chains follows, all from one sample in a study of vaccination effects on CD4 cells after COVID-19. For these receptors, no antigen is known. TCRdb keeps only in-frame clones here, not all; method: immunoSEQ multiplex PCR. The top ten hold 33% of the sample, which has about 37,000 clones, approximately 70% seen once. Sequencing used CD4+ T cells from PBMCs cultured with a peptide pool, obtained before COVID-19 vaccination. The source of these receptors is a human donor who had a prior SARS-CoV-2 infection. CDR3s leave out the opening cysteine and the closing phenylalanine or tryptophan. Rows may omit the clone size; those that give it use once, few, many or a size class.

cdr3_aa	clone_size	v_call	j_call
ASSYSIWSNQETQY	few	TRBV6-2/TRBV6-3	TRBJ2-5
ASSSTSLTYEQY	few	TRBV5-5	TRBJ2-7
ASSPNGFTFGSYEQY	-	TRBV5-8	TRBJ2-7
ASSYPSGSSYNEQF	-	TRBV5-4	TRBJ2-1
ATFSTGQGLHEQY	few	TRBV24-1	TRBJ2-7
ASSQTLSNQPQH	-	TRBV18	TRBJ1-5
ASSPMASGSGDEQY	-	TRBV18	TRBJ2-7
ASSANRGGVDNEQF	-	TRBV11-3	TRBJ2-1
ASSLSPELNEQF	-	TRBV7-2	TRBJ2-1
ASSVVSSYEQY	-	TRBV5-1	TRBJ2-7
ASSEALQGGYNQPQH	-	TRBV2	TRBJ1-5
ASREGGGYEQY	-	TRBV6-5	TRBJ2-7
ASSFAPGLVSNEQF	-	TRBV11-3	TRBJ2-1
ASSSVSTLAKNIQY	-	TRBV28	TRBJ2-4
ASSLNGLIYGYT	once	TRBV5-5	TRBJ1-2
ASSSTGGTETQY	once	TRBV7-7	TRBJ2-5
ASSQGDPYTEAF	-	TRBV4-2	TRBJ1-1
ASSIAGRLYNEQF	-	TRBV19	TRBJ2-1
ASIVDRGAYEQY	-	TRBV2	TRBJ2-7
SAFANYGYT	few	TRBV20-1	TRBJ1-2